A single TCR beta chain is shown here with its context. Antigen unknown. Germline V CDR1 and CDR2: SGDLS, YYNGEE. This CDR3 comprises 17 residues. V gave up 4 bases and J gave up 4 bases, with 20 bases separating them. The entry originates in a study of OX40 agonist ivuxolimab in advanced cancers. Overall study findings and caveats: Both blood CD4+ and CD8+ T cells showed clonal growth by week 6 at 0.1 to 3.0 mg/kg.

A history of autoimmune disease or systemic immunosuppression excluded patients. The assay was immunoSEQ multiplex PCR, and TCRdb's table has in-frame clones only and misses some. The table lists nearly 60,000 clones, roughly four fifths of them singletons. The rearrangement uses TRBV9 and TRBJ1-4, with D maybe TRBD1 (5 bases). The sequenced sample was CD4+ or CD8+ T cells sorted from blood, obtained in a trial of the OX40 agonist ivuxolimab. This TCR derives from an adult with an advanced solid tumor such as melanoma, head and neck, liver or kidney cancer. CDR3 bases: TGTGCCAGCAGCCCTAGCCCCCGACAGTTCTATAATGAAAAACTGTTTTTT. Its protein is CASSPSPRQFYNEKLFF.